Listed below are T cell receptor beta chains from one sample, sequenced in a study of blood T cell repertoires in COVID-19. Here immunoSEQ multiplex PCR was the method, and the copy in TCRdb shows in-frame clones only, minus some. The table shows almost 250,000 clones, with around nine tenths occurring only once. The sample was peripheral blood. The receptors were gathered from a woman aged 55-69 years who had recovered from COVID-19. Both conserved end residues are part of each CDR3. The D gene is left open where the match is weak. The size entry is marked missing in some rows and otherwise reads once, few, many or a size class.

TRBJ2-2 NA TRBV7-3 NA TGTGCCAGCAGCTCAGGACTGGTCACCGGGGAGCTGTTTTTT CASSSGLVTGELFF
TRBJ1-4 NA TRBV2 few TGTGCCAGCAGCGCTTCAGGGACTACTAATGAAAAACTGTTTTTT CASSASGTTNEKLFF
TRBJ2-1 TRBD2 TRBV10-2 NA TGCGCCAGCAGTGAGTCTTTGACTAGCGGGGGGGCCCTTGAGCAGTTCTTC CASSESLTSGGALEQFF
TRBJ1-2 TRBD1 TRBV4-2 NA TGTGCCAGCAGCCGAGGGACAGTGGGTCTCGAGTATGGCTACACCTTC CASSRGTVGLEYGYTF
TRBJ2-5 NA TRBV7-2 NA TGTGCCAGCAGCTTTGGGACTTCGTACCAAGAGACCCAGTACTTC CASSFGTSYQETQYF
TRBJ1-5 NA TRBV28 once TGTGCCAGCAGTGGCGGGAATCAGCCCCAGCATTTT CASSGGNQPQHF
TRBJ1-2 NA TRBV19 NA TGTGCCAGTATTAGGCCGGGGGCTAACTATGGCTACACCTTC CASIRPGANYGYTF
TRBJ2-5 TRBD2 TRBV7-9 few TGTGCCAGCAGCCTCAATAGCGGGGGGGCCGAGACCCAGTACTTC CASSLNSGGAETQYF
TRBJ1-6 NA TRBV7-9 NA TGTGCCAGCAGCTTAGTGGATTGGGGCGGTCGTAATTCACCCCTCCACTTT CASSLVDWGGRNSPLHF
TRBJ1-1 NA TRBV6-1 NA TGTGCCAGCAGTGAAGTTACCGGTCGGAACACTGAAGCTTTCTTT CASSEVTGRNTEAFF
TRBJ2-7 NA TRBV5-6 NA TGTGCCAGCAGCTTTGGGCAGGGACTTCGGGAGCAGTACTTC CASSFGQGLREQYF
TRBJ1-4 NA TRBV5-1 NA TGCGCCAGCAGCTTGGATCTCGAAAAACTGTTTTTT CASSLDLEKLFF
TRBJ2-7 NA TRBV5-4 NA TGTGCCAGCAGCCAGGCTGCAGGGGCCTACGAGCAGTACTTC CASSQAAGAYEQYF
TRBJ1-1 NA TRBV5-1 few TGCGCCAGCAGCTTGCCCGCTGAAGCTTTCTTT CASSLPAEAFF
TRBJ2-5 TRBD2 TRBV7-2 once TGTGCCAGCAGCCTTGGCGGGGGGGGAGAGACCCAGTACTTC CASSLGGGGETQYF
TRBJ2-3 NA TRBV9 NA TGTGCCAGCAATCCCGAGGCGTTTGGCACAGATACGCAGTATTTT CASNPEAFGTDTQYF
TRBJ1-5 NA TRBV7-2 NA TGTGCCAGCAGCCCCAGTGTTAGCAATCAGCCCCAGCATTTT CASSPSVSNQPQHF
TRBJ1-1 NA TRBV12-3/TRBV12-4 few TGTGCCAGCAGACACAGGGTTGACACTGAAGCTTTCTTT CASRHRVDTEAFF
TRBJ2-1 NA TRBV5-1 NA TGCGCCAGCAGAACTAGCCATGAGCAGTTCTTC CASRTSHEQFF
TRBJ2-5 NA TRBV28 NA TGTGCCAGCAGACCAGCGGGCGTCTTCCGAGGGGAGACCCAGTACTTC CASRPAGVFRGETQYF
TRBJ2-1 TRBD1 TRBV28 many TGTGCCAGCAGAGCGACCGGGACAGGGAACAATGAGCAGTTCTTC CASRATGTGNNEQFF
TRBJ2-7 TRBD1 TRBV27 NA TGTGCCAGCAGTTTGTATGGGACAGAAAACCTTTACGAGCAGTACTTC CASSLYGTENLYEQYF
TRBJ1-5 NA TRBV18 NA TGTGCCAGCTCACCACCCGGTCAGCCCCAGCATTTT CASSPPGQPQHF
TRBJ2-3 NA TRBV19 once TGTGCCAGTAGTGTACTCCGAGGTGGTAACACAGATACGCAGTATTTT CASSVLRGGNTDTQYF
TRBJ2-6 NA TRBV29-1 NA TGCACCCAGGGGGAGGAGCCCTCTGGGGCCAACGTCCTGACTTTC CTQGEEPSGANVLTF
TRBJ2-5 NA TRBV5-1 NA TGCGCCAGCAGCTTGGGATCAGGGGGGCAATTGGAGACCCAGTACTTC CASSLGSGGQLETQYF
TRBJ2-1 NA TRBV28 NA TGTGCCAGCACCTACCTTGGGCTCGGTGAGCAGTTCTTC CASTYLGLGEQFF
TRBJ1-2 NA TRBV7-9 once TGTGCCGGCGGAGGGGCGTCTAACTATGGCTACACCTTC CAGGGASNYGYTF
TRBJ1-3 NA TRBV6-5 NA TGTGCCAGCGGCCAGGGGCTTGGAAACACCATATATTTT CASGQGLGNTIYF
TRBJ1-5 TRBD1 TRBV5-4 NA TGTGCCAGCAGCCCAGGGGGCTTGGGGAATCAGCCCCAGCATTTT CASSPGGLGNQPQHF
TRBJ2-7 NA TRBV5-4 NA TGTGCCAGCAGCTTGGAGGGAGGGGGGCCCTACGAGCAGTACTTC CASSLEGGGPYEQYF
TRBJ1-2 NA TRBV12-3/TRBV12-4 NA TGTGCCAGCAGTACCGGGAACTATGGCTACACCTTC CASSTGNYGYTF
TRBJ1-5 TRBD1 TRBV7-8 once TGTGCCAGCAGCTCCGGGACAGGACTAAATCAGCCCCAGCATTTT CASSSGTGLNQPQHF
TRBJ2-3 TRBD2 TRBV19 NA TGTGCCAGTAGTATAGATCGGCCTAGCGGGCGTAGCACAGATACGCAGTATTTT CASSIDRPSGRSTDTQYF
TRBJ2-6 TRBD1 TRBV29-1 NA TGCAGCGTTGAAGGGACAGGGGCAGGGGCCAACGTCCTGACTTTC CSVEGTGAGANVLTF
TRBJ2-7 NA TRBV4-2 NA TGTGCCAGCAGCCAGCTCCCCGGGGGGCGGAGCTCGGAGCAGTACTTC CASSQLPGGRSSEQYF
TRBJ2-3 TRBD2 TRBV14 NA TGTGCCAGCAGTGCCGGTCGGCTAGCGGGCACAGATACGCAGTATTTT CASSAGRLAGTDTQYF
TRBJ1-6 NA TRBV3-1/TRBV3-2 NA TGTGCCAGCAGCCCAGGGGTTCGAGTCCTCCACTTT CASSPGVRVLHF
TRBJ2-1 NA TRBV12-3/TRBV12-4 NA TGTGCCAGCAGCCTTTACAATGAGCAGTTCTTC CASSLYNEQFF
TRBJ2-3 TRBD2 TRBV7-2 NA TGTGCCAGCAGCTCGACGCTTGTTAAGCGGGGGGGTATCACAGATACGCAGTATTTT CASSSTLVKRGGITDTQYF
TRBJ2-2 NA TRBV6-1 NA TGTGCCAGCAGTGACGCCCGAGGGACTCCCCGGGGGGGGGAGCTGTTTTTT CASSDARGTPRGGELFF
TRBJ1-5 TRBD1 TRBV19 NA TGTGCCAGTAGTATGGGACAGGGGGCGGTTCAGCCCCAGCATTTT CASSMGQGAVQPQHF
TRBJ1-2 TRBD1 TRBV2 NA TGTGCCAGCAGTTATGACAGGGGCGAAAACTATGGCTACACCTTC CASSYDRGENYGYTF
TRBJ1-1 NA TRBV15 NA TGTGCCACCAGCACCCGTTCGGACTTGAACACTGAAGCTTTCTTT CATSTRSDLNTEAFF
TRBJ2-7 TRBD1 TRBV19 few TGTGCCAGTAGTATGGGGGCCGGGACAGGGGGCTTCTACGAGCAGTACTTC CASSMGAGTGGFYEQYF
TRBJ1-2 TRBD1 TRBV2 NA TGTGCCAGCAGCCGGGACAGCATTGTTAACTATGGCTACACCTTC CASSRDSIVNYGYTF
TRBJ1-3 TRBD1 TRBV9 NA TGTGCCAGCAGCGTGGGTGTGACAGGGGGCTCTGGAAACACCATATATTTT CASSVGVTGGSGNTIYF